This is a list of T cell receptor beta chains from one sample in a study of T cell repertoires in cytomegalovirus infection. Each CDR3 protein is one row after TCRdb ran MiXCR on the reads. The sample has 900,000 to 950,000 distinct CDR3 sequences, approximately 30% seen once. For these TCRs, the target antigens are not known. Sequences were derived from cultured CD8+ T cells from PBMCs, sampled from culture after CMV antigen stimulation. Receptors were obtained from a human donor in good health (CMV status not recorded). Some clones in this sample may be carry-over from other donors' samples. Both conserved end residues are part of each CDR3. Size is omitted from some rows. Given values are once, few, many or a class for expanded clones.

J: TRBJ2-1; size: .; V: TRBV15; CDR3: CATSRFGDEQFF
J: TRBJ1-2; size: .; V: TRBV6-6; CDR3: CASTAPPAGQRYGYTF
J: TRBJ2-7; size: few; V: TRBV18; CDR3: CASSQAGRSYEQYF
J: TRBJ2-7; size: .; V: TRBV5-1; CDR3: CASSRRYAEPSSYEQYF
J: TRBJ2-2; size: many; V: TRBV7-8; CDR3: CASSLGSGAAGELFF
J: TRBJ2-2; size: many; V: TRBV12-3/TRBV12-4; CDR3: CASSLPGTGELFF
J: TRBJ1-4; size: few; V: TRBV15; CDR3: CATSRDTAGSENEKLFF
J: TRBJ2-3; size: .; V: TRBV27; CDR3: CASSFHVRGITDTQYF
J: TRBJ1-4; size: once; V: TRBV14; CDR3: CASSHSREGEKLFF
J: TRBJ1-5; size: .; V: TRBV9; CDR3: CASSSQGRSDQPQHF
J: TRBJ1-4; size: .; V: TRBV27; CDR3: CASSFGLFLGDEKLFF